The 21 T cell receptor beta chains listed next were all sequenced from one sample in a study of blood T cells in healthy people across ages. A second about 7 to 12 cycle PCR used barcoded and J-beta primers. TCRdb re-called the 5' RACE reads with MiXCR, one entry per CDR3 protein. The top ten clones hold under 30% of a sample with 1,800,000 or so distinct CDR3 sequences, about two fifths of them seen once. The specimen was blood. These receptors all stem from a human donor in good health.

The sample holds a few counts of this clonotype. The chain employs TRBV10-3 and TRBJ2-3; 13 positions match TRBD2. Looked up from germline, CDR1 is ENHRY and CDR2 is SYGVKD. CDR3 length: 17 residues. J was trimmed by 3 bases and V by 5 bases; bases with no gene match: 8. CDR3 protein: CAISPGLAGPETDTQYF. The CDR3 bases are TGTGCCATCAGTCCGGGACTAGCGGGGCCGGAGACAGATACGCAGTATTTT.

V gene TRBV12-3 or TRBV12-4 combines with J gene TRBJ2-3, with 8 nucleotides matching TRBD2. Germline trimming cut 1 base from V and 6 bases from J; bases unmatched to any gene: 9. CDR3 length: 16 amino acids. CDR3 DNA sequence: TGTGCCAGCAGTTTAGGGTCGGGGGGGCCTGGGGATACGCAGTATTTT. It is translated as CASSLGSGGPGDTQYF.

This clonotype was recorded a few times. This chain connects TRBV12-3 or TRBV12-4 to TRBJ2-3; 11 positions agree with TRBD2. CDR3 length: 17 residues. After removal of 6 bases from V and 1 base from J, the junction contained 9 bases not matched to a gene. CDR3 in amino acids: CASSPRTSGLGTDTQYF. The CDR3 coding sequence is TGTGCCAGCAGCCCCCGGACTAGCGGGTTAGGCACAGATACGCAGTATTTT.

The table lists this clonotype with a few counts. The rearrangement joins TRBV30 to TRBJ1-2, with unresolved D. The CDR3 runs 8 residues. CDR1 GTSNPN and CDR2 SVGIG come from the germline V gene (reference sequence). V lost 8 bases to trimming and J lost 8 bases, with 6 bases between them. The CDR3 is CAEDGYTF. CDR3 nucleotides: TGTGCCGAGGACGGCTACACCTTC.

This clonotype has a handful of counts. The rearrangement joins TRBV24-1 to TRBJ2-3, with unresolved D. The CDR3 loop spans 15 amino acids. The ends were cut back, 9 bases at V and 1 base at J, with 16 bases in the middle. Germline CDR1 and CDR2: KGHDR and SFDVKD. The CDR3 loop reads CATGVRNGGTDTQYF. The CDR3 DNA reads TGTGCCACCGGGGTTAGGAATGGCGGCACAGATACGCAGTATTTT.

This clonotype was counted once. The rearrangement links TRBV12-5 to TRBJ2-1, with 10 bases identical to TRBD2. The germline CDR1 and CDR2 sequences are LGHNT and FRNRAP. This CDR3 comprises 14 residues. V lost 7 bases to trimming and J lost 6 bases; unmatched junction nucleotides: 6. CDR3 sequence: CASDAAGGANEQFF. CDR3 sequence (DNA): TGTGCTAGTGACGCAGCGGGGGGGGCCAATGAGCAGTTCTTC.

The chain joins TRBV2 to TRBJ2-7, with TRBD1 as a possible D gene (5 bases). Gene TRBJ2-5 matches the end of the DNA better, so the J call may be wrong. Germline V lookup: CDR1 SNHLY, CDR2 FYNNEI. This CDR3 contains 13 residues. CDR3 nucleotides: TGTGCCAGCGTCAGGGTATTACAAGAGACCCAGTACTTC. Translated, it gives CASVRVLQETQYF.

There are a few counts of this clonotype. The chain couples TRBV5-1 to TRBJ1-2, with 9 bases fitting TRBD1. In germline, CDR1 is SGHRS, CDR2 YFSETQ. This CDR3 comprises 14 residues. After removal of 6 bases from V and 2 bases from J, the junction contained 5 bases not matched to a gene. Written as DNA, the CDR3 is TGCGCCAGCACCACCGGGACAGGGAACTATGGCTACACCTTC. Protein sequence: CASTTGTGNYGYTF.

The J gene is TRBJ2-5, the V gene TRBV21-1; the table's D call of TRBD2 was not tested on the DNA. The J call may be mistaken, given a closer DNA end match to TRBJ2-7. TRBV21-1 is termed a pseudogene. The CDR3 covers 20 residues. This CDR3 reads CASSKDGLAGVAGLSYEQYF. The CDR3 bases are TGTGCCAGCAGCAAGGATGGACTAGCGGGGGTGGCAGGTCTCTCCTACGAGCAGTACTTC.

The genes are TRBV2 and TRBJ2-5; D possibly corresponds to TRBD1 (6 bases). With the DNA end fitting TRBJ2-7 better, the J assignment may be wrong. The CDR3 has 14 residues. Looked up from germline, CDR1 is SNHLY and CDR2 is FYNNEI. DNA for the CDR3: TGTGCCAGCCCTCCGGCACAGGGTATGAACGAGCAGTACTTC. Translating gives CASPPAQGMNEQYF.

The gene calls are TRBV4-3 and TRBJ2-3; D is ambiguous. This CDR3 has 13 amino acids. Trimming took 2 bases from V and 6 from J, leaving 9 bases between them. Germline V lookup: CDR1 LGHNA, CDR2 YSLEER. The CDR3 nucleotides are TGCGCCAGCAGCCAATCTAGACGGGATACGCAGTATTTT. Its translation is CASSQSRRDTQYF.

The genes are TRBV6-1 and TRBJ2-2, with D perhaps assigned TRBD1 or TRBD2 (5 bases each). The CDR3 has 17 residues. CDR1 and CDR2 from the germline V gene are MNHNS and SASEGT. V was clipped by 3 bases and J by 6 bases, with 20 bases between them. CDR3 nucleotide sequence: TGTGCCAGCAGTGAGGACCCAGGGACGCCGGGCCCCGGGGAGCTGTTTTTT. This codes for CASSEDPGTPGPGELFF.

This chain uses TRBV29-1 with TRBJ2-3; D is unresolved. CDR3 length: 13 amino acids. V gave up 3 bases and J gave up 2 bases, with 9 bases separating them. Germline V lookup: CDR1 SQVTM, CDR2 ANQGSEA. As DNA, the CDR3 is TGCAGCGTTGAGTGGGAAATCACAGATACGCAGTATTTT. Protein sequence: CSVEWEITDTQYF.

The genes are TRBV7-2 and TRBJ2-4; TRBD2 is a possible D gene (6 bases). The J call is in doubt because the DNA end fits TRBJ2-7 better. Germline V lookup: CDR1 SGHTA, CDR2 FQGNSA. This CDR3 has 13 residues. The CDR3 sequence: CASSKQPGDEQYF. The CDR3 DNA reads TGTGCCAGCAGCAAACAGCCGGGAGACGAGCAGTACTTC.

The chain carries TRBV12-3 or TRBV12-4 and TRBJ2-2, with 8 bases fitting TRBD2. CDR3 size: 15 residues. With 6 bases clipped from V and 7 bases from J, the junction kept 10 bases outside the gene matches. CDR3 region: CASSSTGGAVGELFF. CDR3 DNA sequence: TGTGCCAGCAGCTCTACCGGGGGGGCTGTCGGGGAGCTGTTTTTT.

The CDR3 sequence: CASRHHLRGNRYEQYF. The CDR3 bases are TGTGCCAGCAGACACCACCTTAGGGGCAACCGGTACGAGCAGTACTTC. The V and J genes are TRBV28 and TRBJ2-7; possible D gene TRBD1, 5 bases. Germline V lookup: CDR1 MDHEN, CDR2 SYDVKM. The CDR3 runs 16 residues. V dropped 6 bases and J dropped 4 bases, with 22 bases sitting between them.

To note about this clonotype: The junction departs from the called germline gene at one end, perhaps through a read error. The chain employs TRBV4-1 and TRBJ2-6; tentatively, D is TRBD1 or TRBD2 (5 bases each). The V gene's germline CDR1 is MGHRA and CDR2 YSYEKL. The CDR3 length is 16 residues. The CDR3 DNA follows: TGCGCAAGCAGCCAAGATCGGGGCTCTGGGGCCAATGCCCTGACTTTC. Amino acids: CASSQDRGSGANALTF.

The chain is built from TRBV28 and TRBJ1-5, with 9 nucleotides matching TRBD1. The CDR3 sequence is 15 residues long. V trimming: 3 bases; J trimming: 6 bases; junction bases outside the gene matches: 6. CDR1 is MDHEN, CDR2 SYDVKM, per germline. This chain's CDR3 is CASSFQDRGGQPQHF. In DNA form, the CDR3 reads TGTGCCAGCAGTTTCCAGGACAGGGGCGGTCAGCCCCAGCATTTT.

The table lists this clonotype with a few counts. J is TRBJ2-1 and V is TRBV7-9, with 15 bases matching TRBD2. CDR3 size: 14 residues. V lost 5 bases to trimming and J lost 11 bases; unmatched junction nucleotides: 4. Germline CDR1 reads SEHNR; CDR2 reads FQNEAQ (reference sequence). CDR3 DNA: TGTGCCAGCAGCCCCGGACTAGCGGGGGGGAAGCAGTTCTTC. It yields the protein CASSPGLAGGKQFF.

This clonotype has just a few counts. The chain has TRBV10-3 and TRBJ2-3; tentative D call: TRBD1 (5 bases). CDR1 is ENHRY, CDR2 SYGVKD, per germline. Trimming took 0 bases from V and 5 from J, leaving 9 bases between them. This CDR3 contains 14 residues. CDR3 DNA sequence: TGTGCCATCAGTGAGTCGCAGGGCAGAGATACGCAGTATTTT. Protein: CAISESQGRDTQYF.

This clonotype was recorded a few times. The chain links TRBV28 to TRBJ2-5, with a possible D match to TRBD2 (6 bases). CDR1 and CDR2 from the germline V gene are MDHEN and SYDVKM. V was clipped by 6 bases and J by 5 bases, with 16 bases between them. The CDR3 sequence is 14 residues long. The DNA of the CDR3 is TGTGCCAGCAGCTCACACGGGAGCCACGAGACCCAGTACTTC. Its translation: CASSSHGSHETQYF.